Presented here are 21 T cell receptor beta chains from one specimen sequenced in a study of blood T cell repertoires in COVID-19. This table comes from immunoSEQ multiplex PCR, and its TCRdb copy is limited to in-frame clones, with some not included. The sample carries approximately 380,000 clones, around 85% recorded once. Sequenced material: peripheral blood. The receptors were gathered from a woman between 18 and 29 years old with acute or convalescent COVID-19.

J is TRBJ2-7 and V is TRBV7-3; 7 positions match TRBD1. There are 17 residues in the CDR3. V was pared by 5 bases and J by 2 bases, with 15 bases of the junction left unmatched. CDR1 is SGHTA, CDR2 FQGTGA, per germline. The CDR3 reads CASSTKDREIFPYEQYF. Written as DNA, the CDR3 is TGTGCCAGCAGCACAAAAGACAGGGAAATATTCCCCTACGAGCAGTACTTC.

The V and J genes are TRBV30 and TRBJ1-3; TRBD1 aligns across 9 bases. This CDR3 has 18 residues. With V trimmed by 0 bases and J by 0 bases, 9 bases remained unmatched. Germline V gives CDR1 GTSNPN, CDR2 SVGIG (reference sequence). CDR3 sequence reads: CAWSVDRGMNGSGNTIYF. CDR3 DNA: TGTGCCTGGAGTGTGGACAGGGGAATGAATGGCTCTGGAAACACCATATATTTT.

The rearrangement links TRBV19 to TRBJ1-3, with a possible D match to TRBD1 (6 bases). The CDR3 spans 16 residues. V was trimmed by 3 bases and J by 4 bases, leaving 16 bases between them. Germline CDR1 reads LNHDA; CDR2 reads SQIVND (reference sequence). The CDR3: CASSIGQGTIGNTIYF. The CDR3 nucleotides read TGTGCCAGTAGTATCGGACAAGGGACAATAGGAAACACCATATATTTT.

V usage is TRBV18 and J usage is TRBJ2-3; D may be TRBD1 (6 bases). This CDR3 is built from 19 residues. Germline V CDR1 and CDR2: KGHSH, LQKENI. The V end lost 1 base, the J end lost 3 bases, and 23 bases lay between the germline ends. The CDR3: CASSPQAGTGLMGTDTQYF. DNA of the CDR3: TGTGCCAGCTCACCACAGGCCGGTACAGGGTTGATGGGTACAGATACGCAGTATTTT.

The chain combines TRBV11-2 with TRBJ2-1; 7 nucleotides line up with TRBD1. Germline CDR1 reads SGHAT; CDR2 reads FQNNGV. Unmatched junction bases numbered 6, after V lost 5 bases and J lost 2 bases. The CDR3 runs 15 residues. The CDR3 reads CASSLADRTYNEQFF. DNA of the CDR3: TGTGCCAGCAGCCTGGCGGACAGGACCTACAATGAGCAGTTCTTC.

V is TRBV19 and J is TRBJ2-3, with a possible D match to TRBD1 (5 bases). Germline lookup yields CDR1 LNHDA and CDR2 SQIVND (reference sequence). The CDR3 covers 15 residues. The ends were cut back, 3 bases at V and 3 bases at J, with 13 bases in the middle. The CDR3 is CASSITGIPTDTQYF. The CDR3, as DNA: TGTGCCAGTAGTATCACAGGAATTCCAACAGATACGCAGTATTTT.

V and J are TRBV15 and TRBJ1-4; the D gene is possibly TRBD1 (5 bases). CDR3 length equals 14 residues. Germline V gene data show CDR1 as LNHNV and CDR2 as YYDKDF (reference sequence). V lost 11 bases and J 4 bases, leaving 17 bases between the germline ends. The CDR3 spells CAAGPRAFNEKLFF. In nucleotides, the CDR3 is TGTGCCGCGGGGCCCAGGGCTTTTAATGAAAAACTGTTTTTT.

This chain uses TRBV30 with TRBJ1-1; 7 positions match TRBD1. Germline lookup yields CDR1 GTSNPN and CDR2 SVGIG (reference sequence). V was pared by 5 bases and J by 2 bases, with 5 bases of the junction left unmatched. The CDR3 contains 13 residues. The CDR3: CAWSGDRNTEAFF. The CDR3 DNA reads TGTGCCTGGTCGGGGGACAGAAACACTGAAGCTTTCTTT. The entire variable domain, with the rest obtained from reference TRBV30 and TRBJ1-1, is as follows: SQTIHQWPATLVQPVGSPLSLECTVEGTSNPNLYWYRQAAGRGLQLLFYSVGIGQISSEVPQNLSASRPQDRQFILSSKKLLLSDSGFYLCAWSGDRNTEAFFGQGTRLTVV.

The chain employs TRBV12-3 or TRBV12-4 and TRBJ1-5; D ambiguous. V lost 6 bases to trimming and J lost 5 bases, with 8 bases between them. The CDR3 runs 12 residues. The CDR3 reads CASSPSHQPQHF. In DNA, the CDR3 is TGTGCCAGCAGCCCTTCCCATCAGCCCCAGCATTTT.

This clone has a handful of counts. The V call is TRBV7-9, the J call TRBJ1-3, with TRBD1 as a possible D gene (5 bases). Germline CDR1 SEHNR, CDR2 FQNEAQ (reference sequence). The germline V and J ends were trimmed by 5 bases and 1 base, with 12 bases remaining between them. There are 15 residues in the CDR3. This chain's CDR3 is CASSRSSGSGNTIYF. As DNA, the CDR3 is TGTGCCAGCAGCCGGTCCTCAGGGTCTGGAAACACCATATATTTT.

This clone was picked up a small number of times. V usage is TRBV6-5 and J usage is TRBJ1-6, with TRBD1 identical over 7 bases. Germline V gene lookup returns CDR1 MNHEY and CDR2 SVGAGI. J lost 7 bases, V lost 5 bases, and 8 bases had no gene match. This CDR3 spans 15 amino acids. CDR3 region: CASSPRGTLNSPLHF. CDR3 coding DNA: TGTGCCAGCAGTCCCAGGGGGACACTCAATTCACCCCTCCACTTT.

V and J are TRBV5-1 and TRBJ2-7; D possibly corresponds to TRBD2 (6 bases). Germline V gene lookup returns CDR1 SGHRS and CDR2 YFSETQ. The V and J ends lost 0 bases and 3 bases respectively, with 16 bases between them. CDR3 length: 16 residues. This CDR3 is CASSLGPREPFYEQYF. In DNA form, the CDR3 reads TGCGCCAGCAGCTTGGGGCCCCGGGAGCCCTTCTACGAGCAGTACTTC.

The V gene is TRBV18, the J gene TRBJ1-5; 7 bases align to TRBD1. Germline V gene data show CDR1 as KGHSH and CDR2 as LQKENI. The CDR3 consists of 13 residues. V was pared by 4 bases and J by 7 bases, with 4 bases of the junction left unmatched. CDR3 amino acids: CASSQAGGQPQHF. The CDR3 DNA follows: TGTGCCAGCTCACAGGCAGGGGGACAGCCCCAGCATTTT.

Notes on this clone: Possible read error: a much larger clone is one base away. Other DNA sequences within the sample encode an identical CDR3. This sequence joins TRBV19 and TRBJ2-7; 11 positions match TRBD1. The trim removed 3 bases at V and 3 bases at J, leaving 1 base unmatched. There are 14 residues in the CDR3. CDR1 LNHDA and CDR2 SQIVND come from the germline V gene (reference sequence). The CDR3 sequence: CASSIGTGGYEQYF. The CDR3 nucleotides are TGTGCCAGTAGTATCGGGACAGGGGGCTACGAGCAGTACTTC. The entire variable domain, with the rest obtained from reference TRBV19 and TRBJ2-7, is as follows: DGGITQSPKYLFRKEGQNVTLSCEQNLNHDAMYWYRQDPGQGLRLIYYSQIVNDFQKGDIAEGYSVSREKKESFPLTVTSAQKNPTAFYLCASSIGTGGYEQYFGPGTRLTVT.

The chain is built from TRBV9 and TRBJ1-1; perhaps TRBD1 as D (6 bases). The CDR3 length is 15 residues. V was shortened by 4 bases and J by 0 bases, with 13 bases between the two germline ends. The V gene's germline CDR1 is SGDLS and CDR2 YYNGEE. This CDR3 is CASSIAGDMNTEAFF. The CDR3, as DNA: TGTGCCAGCAGCATCGCAGGGGATATGAACACTGAAGCTTTCTTT.

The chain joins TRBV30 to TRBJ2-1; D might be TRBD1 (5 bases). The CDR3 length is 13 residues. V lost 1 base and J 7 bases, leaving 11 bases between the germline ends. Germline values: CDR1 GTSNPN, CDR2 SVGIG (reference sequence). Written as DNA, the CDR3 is TGTGCCTGGAGTGCAGGGAACGGGAATGAGCAGTTCTTC. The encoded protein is CAWSAGNGNEQFF.

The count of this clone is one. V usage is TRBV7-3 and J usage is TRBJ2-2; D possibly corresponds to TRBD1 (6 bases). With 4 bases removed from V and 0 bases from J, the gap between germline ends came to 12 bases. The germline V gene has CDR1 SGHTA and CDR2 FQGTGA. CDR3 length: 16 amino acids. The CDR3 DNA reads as TGTGCCAGCAGCTGGACAGACCCTGCGAACACCGGGGAGCTGTTTTTT. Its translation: CASSWTDPANTGELFF. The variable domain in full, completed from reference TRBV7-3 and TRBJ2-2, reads GAGVSQTPSNKVTEKGKYVELRCDPISGHTALYWYRQSLGQGPEFLIYFQGTGAADDSGLPNDRFFAVRPEGSVSTLKIQRTERGDSAVYLCASSWTDPANTGELFFGEGSRLTVL.

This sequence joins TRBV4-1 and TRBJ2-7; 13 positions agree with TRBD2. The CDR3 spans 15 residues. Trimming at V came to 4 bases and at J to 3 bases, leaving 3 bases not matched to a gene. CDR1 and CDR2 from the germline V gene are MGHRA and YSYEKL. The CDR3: CASSLGLAGVYEQYF. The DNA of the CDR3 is TGCGCCAGCAGCCTTGGACTAGCGGGAGTCTACGAGCAGTACTTC.

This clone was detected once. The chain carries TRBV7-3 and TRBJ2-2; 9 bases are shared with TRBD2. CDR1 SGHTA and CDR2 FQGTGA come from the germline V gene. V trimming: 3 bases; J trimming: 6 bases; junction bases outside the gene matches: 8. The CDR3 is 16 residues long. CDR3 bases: TGTGCCAGCAGCTTGTCACCGGGACTAGCTTCCGGGGAGCTGTTTTTT. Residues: CASSLSPGLASGELFF.

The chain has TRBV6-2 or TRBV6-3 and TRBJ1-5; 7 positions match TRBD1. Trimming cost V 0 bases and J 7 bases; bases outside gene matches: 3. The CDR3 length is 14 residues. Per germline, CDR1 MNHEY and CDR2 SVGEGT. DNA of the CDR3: TGTGCCAGCAGTTACTCGACAGGGAGGCAGCCCCAGCATTTT. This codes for CASSYSTGRQPQHF.

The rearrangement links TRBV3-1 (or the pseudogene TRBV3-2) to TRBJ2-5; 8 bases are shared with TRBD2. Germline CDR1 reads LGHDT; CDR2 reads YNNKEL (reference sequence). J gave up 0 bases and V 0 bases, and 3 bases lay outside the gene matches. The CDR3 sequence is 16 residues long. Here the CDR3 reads CASSQEVAGYQETQYF. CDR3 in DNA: TGTGCCAGCAGCCAAGAGGTAGCGGGGTACCAAGAGACCCAGTACTTC.